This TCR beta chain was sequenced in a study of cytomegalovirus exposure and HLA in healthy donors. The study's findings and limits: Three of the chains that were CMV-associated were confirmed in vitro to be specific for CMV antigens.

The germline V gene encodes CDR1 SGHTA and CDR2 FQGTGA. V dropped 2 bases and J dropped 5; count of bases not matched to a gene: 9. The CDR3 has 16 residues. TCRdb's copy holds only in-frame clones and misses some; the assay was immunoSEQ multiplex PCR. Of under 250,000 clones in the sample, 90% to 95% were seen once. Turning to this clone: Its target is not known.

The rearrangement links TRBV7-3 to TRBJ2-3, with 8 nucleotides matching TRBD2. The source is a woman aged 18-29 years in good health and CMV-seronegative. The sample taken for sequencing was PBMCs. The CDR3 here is CASSLQREPYGDTQYF. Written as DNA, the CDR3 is TGTGCCAGCAGCTTACAGCGGGAGCCGTACGGAGATACGCAGTATTTT.